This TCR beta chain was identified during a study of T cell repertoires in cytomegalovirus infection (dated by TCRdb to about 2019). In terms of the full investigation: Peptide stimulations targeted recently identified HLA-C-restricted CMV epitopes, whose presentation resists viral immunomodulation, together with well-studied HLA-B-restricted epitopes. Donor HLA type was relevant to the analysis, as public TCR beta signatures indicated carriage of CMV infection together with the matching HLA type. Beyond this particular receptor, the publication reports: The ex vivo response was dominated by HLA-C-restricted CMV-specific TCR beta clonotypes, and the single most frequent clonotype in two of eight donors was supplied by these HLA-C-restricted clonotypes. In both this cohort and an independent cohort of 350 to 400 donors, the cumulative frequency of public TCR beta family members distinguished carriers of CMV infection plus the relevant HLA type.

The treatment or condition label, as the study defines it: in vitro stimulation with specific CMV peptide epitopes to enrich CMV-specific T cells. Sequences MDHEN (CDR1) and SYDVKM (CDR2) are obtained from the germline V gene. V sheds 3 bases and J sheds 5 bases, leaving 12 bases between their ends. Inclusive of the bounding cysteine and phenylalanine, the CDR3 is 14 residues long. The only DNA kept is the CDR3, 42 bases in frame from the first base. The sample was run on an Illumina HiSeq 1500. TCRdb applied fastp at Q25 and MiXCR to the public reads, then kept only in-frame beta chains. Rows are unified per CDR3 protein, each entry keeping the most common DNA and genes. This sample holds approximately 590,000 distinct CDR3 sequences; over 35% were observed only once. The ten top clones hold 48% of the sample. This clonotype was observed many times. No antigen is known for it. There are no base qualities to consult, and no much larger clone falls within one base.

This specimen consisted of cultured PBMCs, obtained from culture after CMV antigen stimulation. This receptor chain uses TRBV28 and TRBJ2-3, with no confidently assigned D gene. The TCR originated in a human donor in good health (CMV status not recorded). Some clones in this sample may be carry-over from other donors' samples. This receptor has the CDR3 CASSFRLSGDTQYF. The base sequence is TGTGCCAGCAGTTTCCGGCTTTCCGGAGATACGCAGTATTTT.